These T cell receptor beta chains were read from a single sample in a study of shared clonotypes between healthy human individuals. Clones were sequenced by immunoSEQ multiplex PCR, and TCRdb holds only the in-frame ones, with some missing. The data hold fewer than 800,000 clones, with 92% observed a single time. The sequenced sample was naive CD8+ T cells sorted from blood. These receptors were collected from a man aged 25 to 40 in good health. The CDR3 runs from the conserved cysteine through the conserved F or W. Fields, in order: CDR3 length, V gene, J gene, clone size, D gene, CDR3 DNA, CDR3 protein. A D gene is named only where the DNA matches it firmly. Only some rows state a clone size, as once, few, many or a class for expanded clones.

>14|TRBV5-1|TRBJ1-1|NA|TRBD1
TGCGCCAGCAGCCCCGGGACAGGGTGGCCTGAAGCTTTCTTT
CASSPGTGWPEAFF
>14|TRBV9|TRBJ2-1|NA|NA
TGTGCCAGCAGCGTTAACCCGGGGCCCAATGAGCAGTTCTTC
CASSVNPGPNEQFF
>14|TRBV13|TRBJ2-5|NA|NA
TGTGCCAGCTCCTATAAGGCAGCACAAGAGACCCAGTACTTC
CASSYKAAQETQYF
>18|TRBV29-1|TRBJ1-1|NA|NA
TGCAGCGTTGAAAATCTGGGTCAGGGGACGGATATAGACACTGAAGCTTTCTTT
CSVENLGQGTDIDTEAFF
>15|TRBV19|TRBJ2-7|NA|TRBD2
TGTGCCAGTAGTATATTCGGGGGAGGGGACTACGAGCAGTACTTC
CASSIFGGGDYEQYF
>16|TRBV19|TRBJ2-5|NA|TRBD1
TGTGCCAGTAGTACGCCCTGGACAGGGAACCAAGAGACCCAGTACTTC
CASSTPWTGNQETQYF
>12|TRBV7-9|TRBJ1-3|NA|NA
TGTGCCAGCAGCTTAGAGAGAAACACCATATATTTT
CASSLERNTIYF
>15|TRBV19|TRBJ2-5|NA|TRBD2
TGTGCCAGTAGTCCTAGCGGGAGTGGGTTCGAGACCCAGTACTTC
CASSPSGSGFETQYF
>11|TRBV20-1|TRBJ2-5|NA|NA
TGCAGTGCTAGAGATCGAGGGACCCAGTACTTC
CSARDRGTQYF
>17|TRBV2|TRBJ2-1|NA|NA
TGTGCCAGCAGTGCAATGTGGCAGGGGAAATCCTACAATGAGCAGTTCTTC
CASSAMWQGKSYNEQFF
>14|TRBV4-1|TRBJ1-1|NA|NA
TGCGCCAGCAGCCAAGATATGAAGAACACTGAAGCTTTCTTT
CASSQDMKNTEAFF
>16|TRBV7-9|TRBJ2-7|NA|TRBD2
TGTGCCAGCAGCACAGCTAGCGGGGTAAGCTCCTACGAGCAGTACTTC
CASSTASGVSSYEQYF
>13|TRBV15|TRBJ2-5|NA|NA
TGTGCCACCAGCGGCGTAGGTGGGGAGACCCAGTACTTC
CATSGVGGETQYF
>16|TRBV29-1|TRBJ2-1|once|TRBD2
TGCAGCGGTATGGGTCTAGCGGGTCGGAGTTACAATGAGCAGTTCTTC
CSGMGLAGRSYNEQFF
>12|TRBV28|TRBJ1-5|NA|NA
TGTGCCAGCAGTTTCTACCTTCAGCCCCAGCATTTT
CASSFYLQPQHF
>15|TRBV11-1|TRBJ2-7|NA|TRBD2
TGTGCCAGCGGAACTAGCGGGAGCCCAGGGCACGAGCAGTACTTC
CASGTSGSPGHEQYF
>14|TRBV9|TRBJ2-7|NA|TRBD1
TGTGCCAGCGCCCCGGGACAGGGGGCCTACGAGCAGTACTTC
CASAPGQGAYEQYF
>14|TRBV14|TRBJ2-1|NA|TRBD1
TGTGCCAGCAGCCTCAGGACAGGGAGGAATGAGCAGTTCTTC
CASSLRTGRNEQFF
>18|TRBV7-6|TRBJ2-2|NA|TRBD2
TGTGCCAGCAGCCGGGCGGCTAGCGGGAGCGTGGGCACCGGGGAGCTGTTTTTT
CASSRAASGSVGTGELFF